This T cell receptor (beta chain) was sequenced for a study of T cell repertoires in cytomegalovirus infection (dated 2019 in TCRdb). As for the study more broadly: The peptide stimulations were aimed at well-studied HLA-B-restricted epitopes as well as recently identified HLA-C-restricted CMV epitopes, whose presentation resists viral immunomodulation. Donor HLA type was relevant to the analysis, because carriage of CMV infection together with the matching HLA type was indicated by public TCR beta signatures. Here is what the overall study found, with its caveats: In both this cohort and an independent roughly 350-donor cohort, the cumulative frequency of public TCR beta family members distinguished carriers of CMV infection plus the relevant HLA type. The ex vivo response was dominated by HLA-C-restricted CMV-specific TCR beta clonotypes, which also provided the single most frequent clonotype in two of eight donors.

The label giving this sample's treatment or condition can be read as: in vitro stimulation with specific CMV peptide epitopes to enrich CMV-specific T cells. Points on this clonotype: Its antigen remains unidentified. No quality values exist for individual bases; no much larger clone is one base distant.

TCRdb records Illumina HiSeq 1500 as the sequencer. TCRdb reprocessing: public reads trimmed at Q25 with fastp, clones called with MiXCR, in-frame beta chains kept. Under each unique CDR3 protein, matching rows form one entry showing the most common genes and DNA. The sample profile shows 640,000 or so distinct CDR3 sequences; around a third of them were found once. The ten top clones hold about 18% of the sample. Counted from cysteine to phenylalanine, this CDR3 has 16 amino acids. The kept DNA is CDR3 alone, 48 bases in frame from the first base. Via the germline V gene, CDR1 is SGHVS and CDR2 FQNEAQ. V loses 1 base at its end and J loses 5 bases; junction bases beyond the gene matches: 7.

The sequence is built from TRBV7-8 and TRBJ2-7, and TRBD2 aligns with 11 junction nucleotides. The sequenced sample was cultured PBMCs, obtained from culture after CMV antigen stimulation. The source of this sequence is a human donor in good health (CMV status not recorded). Some clones in this sample may be carry-over from other donors' samples. At the DNA level, the sequence is TGTGCCAGCAGCTTAGTAGCGGGAGGGCCTCTCGACGAGCAGTACTTC. This sequence encodes CASSLVAGGPLDEQYF.